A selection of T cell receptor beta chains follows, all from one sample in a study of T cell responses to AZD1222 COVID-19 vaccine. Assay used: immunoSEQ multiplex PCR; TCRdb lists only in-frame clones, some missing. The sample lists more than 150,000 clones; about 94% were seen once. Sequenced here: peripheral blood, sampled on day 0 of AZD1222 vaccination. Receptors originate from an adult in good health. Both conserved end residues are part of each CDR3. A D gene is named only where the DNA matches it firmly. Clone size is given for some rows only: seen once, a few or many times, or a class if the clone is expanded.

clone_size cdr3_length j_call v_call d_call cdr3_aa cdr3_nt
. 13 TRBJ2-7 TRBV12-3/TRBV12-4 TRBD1 CASSPDRGDEQYF TGTGCCAGCAGCCCCGACAGGGGGGACGAGCAGTACTTC
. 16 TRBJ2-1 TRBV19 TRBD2 CASRKGSGSSYNEQFF TGTGCCAGTAGAAAGGGTAGCGGGAGCTCCTACAATGAGCAGTTCTTC
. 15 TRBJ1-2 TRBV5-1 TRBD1 CASSLETGGASGYTF TGCGCCAGCAGCTTGGAGACAGGGGGCGCGAGTGGCTACACCTTC
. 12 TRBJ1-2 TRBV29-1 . CSVGTASYGYTF TGCAGCGTTGGGACAGCGAGCTATGGCTACACCTTC
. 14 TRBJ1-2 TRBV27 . CASRPGFKDYGYTF TGTGCCAGCAGGCCAGGGTTTAAGGACTATGGCTACACCTTC
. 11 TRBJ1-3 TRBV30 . CAWSVSDTIYF TGTGCCTGGAGTGTCTCGGACACCATATATTTT
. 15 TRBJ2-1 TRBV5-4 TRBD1 CASSGGQGSFNEQFF TGTGCCAGCAGTGGAGGACAGGGGTCCTTCAATGAGCAGTTCTTC
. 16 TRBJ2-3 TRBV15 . CATSRVGRESTDTQYF TGTGCCACCAGCAGAGTTGGGCGGGAAAGCACAGATACGCAGTATTTT
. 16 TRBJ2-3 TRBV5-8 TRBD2 CASTFRSSGRTDTQYF TGTGCCAGCACCTTTCGATCTAGCGGGAGAACGGATACGCAGTATTTT
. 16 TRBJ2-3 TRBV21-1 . CASSNGTGGKTDTQYF TGTGCCAGCAGCAATGGGACAGGGGGGAAGACAGATACGCAGTATTTT
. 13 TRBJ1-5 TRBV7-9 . CASRQGGNQPQHF TGTGCCAGCAGACAGGGAGGGAATCAGCCCCAGCATTTT
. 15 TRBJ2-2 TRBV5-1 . CASSVGAVNTGELFF TGCGCCAGCAGCGTGGGGGCAGTGAACACCGGGGAGCTGTTTTTT
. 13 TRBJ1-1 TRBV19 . CASSIAPGFEAFF TGTGCCAGTAGTATTGCGCCAGGGTTTGAAGCTTTCTTT
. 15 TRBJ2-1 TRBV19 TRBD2 CASSKGLAGVNEQFF TGTGCCAGTAGTAAGGGACTAGCGGGAGTCAATGAGCAGTTCTTC
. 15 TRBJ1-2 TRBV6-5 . CASSAGGGVTYHYTF TGTGCCAGCAGCGCCGGGGGAGGGGTTACCTATCACTACACCTTC
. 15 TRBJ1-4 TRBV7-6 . CASSLGRRVDEKLFF TGTGCCAGCAGCTTAGGCCGCCGGGTCGATGAAAAACTGTTTTTT
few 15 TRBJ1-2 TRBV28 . CASKKAGVPNYGYTF TGTGCCAGCAAAAAAGCAGGGGTACCTAACTATGGCTACACCTTC
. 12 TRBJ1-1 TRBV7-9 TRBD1 CASSFGQGAAFF TGTGCCAGCAGCTTTGGACAGGGGGCAGCTTTCTTT
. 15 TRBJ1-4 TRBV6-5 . CASSYSNGLNEKLFF TGTGCCAGCAGTTACTCTAACGGCCTTAATGAAAAACTGTTTTTT
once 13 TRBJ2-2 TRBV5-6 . CASSLVNTGELFF TGTGCCAGCAGCTTAGTAAACACCGGGGAGCTGTTTTTT
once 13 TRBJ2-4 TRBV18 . CASSPLAKNIQYF TGTGCCAGCTCACCATTAGCCAAAAACATTCAGTACTTC
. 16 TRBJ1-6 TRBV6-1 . CASSEMKGRGSSPLHF TGTGCCAGCAGTGAAATGAAGGGGAGAGGTAGTTCACCCCTCCACTTT
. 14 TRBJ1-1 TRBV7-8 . CASSLRGMNTEAFF TGTGCCAGCAGCCTCCGGGGGATGAACACTGAAGCTTTCTTT
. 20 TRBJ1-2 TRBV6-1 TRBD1 CASSEYGLGRGGDEDYGYTF TGTGCCAGCAGTGAATACGGCCTTGGCAGGGGGGGAGACGAGGACTATGGCTACACCTTC
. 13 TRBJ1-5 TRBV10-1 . CAKTGLFNQPQHF TGCGCCAAAACGGGACTTTTCAATCAGCCCCAGCATTTT
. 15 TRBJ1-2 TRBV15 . CATSRPDSWAYGYTF TGTGCCACCAGCAGGCCGGACAGTTGGGCCTATGGCTACACCTTC
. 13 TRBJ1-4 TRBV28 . CASRDPGDEKLFF TGTGCCAGTAGGGACCCTGGCGATGAAAAACTGTTTTTT
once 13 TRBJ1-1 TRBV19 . CASSFGKNTEAFF TGTGCCAGTAGTTTCGGAAAGAACACTGAAGCTTTCTTT
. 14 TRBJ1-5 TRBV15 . CATSREGSNQPQHF TGTGCCACCAGCAGAGAGGGCAGCAATCAGCCCCAGCATTTT
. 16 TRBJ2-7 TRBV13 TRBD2 CASSPGLAGGRYEQYF TGTGCCAGCAGCCCGGGGCTAGCGGGAGGGAGGTACGAGCAGTACTTC
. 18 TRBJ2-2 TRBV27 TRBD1 CASSLFRDRGRYSGELFF TGTGCCAGCAGTTTATTCCGGGACAGGGGGCGATATAGCGGGGAGCTGTTTTTT
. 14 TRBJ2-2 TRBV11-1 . CASNHRVRTGELFF TGTGCCAGCAACCACAGGGTTCGCACCGGGGAGCTGTTTTTT
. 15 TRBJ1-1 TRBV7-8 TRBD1 CASSLEIGGGTEAFF TGTGCCAGCAGCTTAGAGATAGGGGGCGGCACTGAAGCTTTCTTT
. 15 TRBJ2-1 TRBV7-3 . CASSPGVGPYNEQFF TGTGCCAGCAGCCCGGGGGTGGGGCCTTACAATGAGCAGTTCTTC
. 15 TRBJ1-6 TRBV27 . CASSLRGDYNSPLHF TGTGCCAGCAGTTTAAGGGGCGACTATAATTCACCCCTCCACTTT
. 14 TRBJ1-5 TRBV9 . CASSSRGGNQPQHF TGTGCCAGCAGCTCAAGGGGGGGGAATCAGCCCCAGCATTTT
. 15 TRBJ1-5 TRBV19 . CASSPLDQGSQPQHF TGTGCCAGTAGTCCCCTAGATCAGGGTTCTCAGCCCCAGCATTTT
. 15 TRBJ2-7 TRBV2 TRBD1 CASKTGQGGTYEQYF TGTGCCAGCAAAACGGGACAGGGAGGAACCTACGAGCAGTACTTC
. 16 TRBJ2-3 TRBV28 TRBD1 CASRPLRGRPGDTQYF TGTGCCAGCAGACCTCTCAGGGGGCGCCCCGGAGATACGCAGTATTTT
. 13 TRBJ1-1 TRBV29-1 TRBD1 CSVTGGVNTEAFF TGCAGCGTGACAGGGGGCGTGAACACTGAAGCTTTCTTT
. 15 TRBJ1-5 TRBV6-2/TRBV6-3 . CASSYEGGLYQPQHF TGTGCCAGCAGTTACGAAGGGGGTCTTTATCAGCCCCAGCATTTT
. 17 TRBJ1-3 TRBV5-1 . CASSLAGTASSGNTIYF TGCGCCAGCAGCTTGGCCGGCACGGCCTCTTCTGGAAACACCATATATTTT
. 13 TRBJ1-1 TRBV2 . CASKGVVNTEAFF TGTGCCAGCAAAGGGGTGGTGAACACTGAAGCTTTCTTT
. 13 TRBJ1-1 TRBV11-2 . CASSLERSGQAFF TGTGCCAGCAGCTTAGAACGTTCGGGGCAAGCTTTCTTT
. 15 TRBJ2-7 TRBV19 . CASRRGATGAYEQYF TGTGCCAGTAGAAGAGGGGCTACGGGCGCCTACGAGCAGTACTTC
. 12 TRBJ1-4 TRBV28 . CASRPSLEELFF TGTGCCAGCAGGCCTTCATTGGAAGAACTGTTTTTT
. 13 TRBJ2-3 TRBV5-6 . CASSLEGVDTQYF TGTGCCAGCAGCTTGGAGGGAGTGGATACGCAGTATTTT
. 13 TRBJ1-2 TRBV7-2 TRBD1 CASSGDRVGGYTF TGTGCCAGCAGCGGGGACAGGGTGGGCGGCTACACCTTC
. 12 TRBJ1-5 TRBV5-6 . CASSLGNQPQHF TGTGCCAGCAGCTTGGGCAATCAGCCCCAGCATTTT
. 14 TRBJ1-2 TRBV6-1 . CASSETAVLYGYTF TGTGCCAGCAGTGAAACGGCGGTCCTTTATGGCTACACCTTC
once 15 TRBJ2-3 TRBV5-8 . CASSLVGGSTDTQYF TGTGCCAGCAGCTTGGTGGGCGGTAGCACAGATACGCAGTATTTT
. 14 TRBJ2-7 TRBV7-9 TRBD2 CASSPTLAGGEQYF TGTGCCAGCAGCCCAACGCTCGCGGGAGGCGAGCAGTACTTC
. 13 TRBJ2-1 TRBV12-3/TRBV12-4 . CASSLGVYNEQFF TGTGCCAGCAGTTTAGGAGTCTACAATGAGCAGTTCTTC
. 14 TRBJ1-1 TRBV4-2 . CASSQPTVRTEAFF TGTGCCAGCAGCCAACCAACAGTACGAACTGAAGCTTTCTTT
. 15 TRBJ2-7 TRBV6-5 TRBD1 CASTSRGTGYYEQYF TGTGCCAGCACCTCGAGGGGGACAGGCTACTACGAGCAGTACTTC
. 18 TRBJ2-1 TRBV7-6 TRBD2 CASSSGLAGGPNFNEQFF TGTGCCAGCAGCTCGGGACTAGCGGGAGGGCCTAACTTCAATGAGCAGTTCTTC
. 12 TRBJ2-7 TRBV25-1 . CASNDRYHEQYF TGTGCCAGCAACGACAGGTACCACGAGCAGTACTTC
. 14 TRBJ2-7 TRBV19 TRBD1 CASRDRGPPYEQYF TGTGCCAGTAGGGACAGGGGGCCCCCCTACGAGCAGTACTTC
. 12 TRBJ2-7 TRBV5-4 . CASSLYRAEQYF TGTGCCAGCAGCTTGTACAGGGCCGAGCAGTACTTC